This T cell receptor beta chain was observed in a study of CD8 T cells in Susac syndrome. Study conclusions and caveats: It was in TEMRA cells and active patients that Susac CD8+ clonal expansion peaked.

From blood CD8+ and CD4+ T cells, the TCR beta chain was sequenced. The authors negatively isolated CD8+ and CD4+ T cells and FACS-enriched TEMRA cells. This CDR3 has 14 amino acids. Germline V lookup: CDR1 SGDLS, CDR2 YYNGEE. The V end was cut by 0 bases, the J end by 10 bases, with 11 bases between. Concerning this clonotype itself: Its antigen is undetermined.

The RNA, about 0.45 to 1 ug, was put through reverse transcription using random hexamers. Across 54 Vbeta and 13 Jbeta, TCR beta CDR3 was amplified with immunoSEQ multiplex PCR. From the immunoSEQ multiplex PCR reads, TCRdb called clonotypes with MiXCR, one entry per CDR3 protein. Of tens of thousands of distinct CDR3 sequences in the sample, 96% were seen once. The gene calls are TRBV9 and TRBJ1-6, with D unclear. The receptor was isolated from a human donor with Susac syndrome. Specimen: CD8+ T cells from PBMCs. CDR3 nucleotide sequence: TGTGCCAGCAGCGTAGGGGGAGAAGGATCACCCCTCCACTTT. It encodes CASSVGGEGSPLHF.